This T cell receptor (beta chain) was obtained from a study of blood T cell repertoires in COVID-19. Study overall: Acute and convalescent COVID-19 specimens originated in the United States, Italy and Spain.

This CDR3 region has 14 residues. The V gene's germline CDR1 is MGHRA and CDR2 YSYEKL. V lost 4 bases to trimming and J lost 2 bases, with 9 bases between them. Per the original methods: Estimation of nucleated cell counts relied on the amplification of reference gene primers. Sequencing used immunoSEQ multiplex PCR; TCRdb keeps in-frame clones, though not all of them. D and trimming were read from the DNA, whereas the V and J calls and clone size are those reported in that table. The data show some 410,000 clones, more than 75% seen once. Living in under 30 US areas, the participants were between roughly 18 and 89 years of age.

This chain links TRBV4-1 with TRBJ1-3, with D possibly being TRBD1 (5 bases). The receptor was derived from a woman aged 25 to 39 with acute COVID-19. Input material: PBMCs or T cells enriched from blood (not recorded which). The CDR3 protein is CASSPQGTGNTIYF. The CDR3 coding sequence is TGCGCCAGCAGCCCTCAGGGTACTGGAAACACCATATATTTT.